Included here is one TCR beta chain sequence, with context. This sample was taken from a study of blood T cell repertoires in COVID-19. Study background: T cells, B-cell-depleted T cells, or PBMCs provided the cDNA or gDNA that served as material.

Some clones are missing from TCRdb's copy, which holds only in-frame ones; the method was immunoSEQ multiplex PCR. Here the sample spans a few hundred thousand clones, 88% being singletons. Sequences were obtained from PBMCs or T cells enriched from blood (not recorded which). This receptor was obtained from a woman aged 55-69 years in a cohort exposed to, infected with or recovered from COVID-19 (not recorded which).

The CDR3 bases are TGTGCCAGCAGCCAACTGGGGACTAGCGGTTACGAGCAGTACTTC. Translated: CASSQLGTSGYEQYF. J is TRBJ2-7 and V is TRBV4-2; 11 bases match TRBD2. The germline gives CDR1 LGHNA, CDR2 YNFKEQ. This CDR3 comprises 15 residues. V was pared by 2 bases and J by 4 bases, with 4 bases of the junction left unmatched.